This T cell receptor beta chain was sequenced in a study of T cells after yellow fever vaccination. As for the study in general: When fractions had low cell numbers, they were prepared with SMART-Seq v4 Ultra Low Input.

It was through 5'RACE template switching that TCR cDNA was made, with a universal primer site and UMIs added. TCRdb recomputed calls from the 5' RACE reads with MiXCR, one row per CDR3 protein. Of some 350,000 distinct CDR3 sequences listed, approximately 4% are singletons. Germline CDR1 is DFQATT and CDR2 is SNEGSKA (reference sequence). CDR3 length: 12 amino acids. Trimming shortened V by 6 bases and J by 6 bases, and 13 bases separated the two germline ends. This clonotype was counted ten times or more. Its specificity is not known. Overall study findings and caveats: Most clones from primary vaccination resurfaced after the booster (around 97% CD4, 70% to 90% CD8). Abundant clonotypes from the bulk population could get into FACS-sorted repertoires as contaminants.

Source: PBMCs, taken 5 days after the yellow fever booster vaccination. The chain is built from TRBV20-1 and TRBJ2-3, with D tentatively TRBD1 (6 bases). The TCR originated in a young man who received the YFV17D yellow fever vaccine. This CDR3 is CSAGQGSDTQYF. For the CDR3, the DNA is TGCAGTGCCGGTCAGGGGAGTGATACGCAGTATTTT.